The 5 T cell receptor beta chains given below trace back to one sample, sequenced in a study of glioma-infiltrating T cells after dendritic cell vaccination. Time point given: after dendritic cell vaccination, including at tumor progression/relapse. The repertoire was sequenced with immunoSEQ multiplex PCR; TCRdb's copy has only in-frame clones and lacks some. The data hold some 90,000 clones, with more than 80% observed a single time. The material sequenced was blood, taken after dendritic cell vaccination. The receptors stem from a human donor with glioblastoma.

The V and J genes are TRBV7-2 and TRBJ1-4; 9 positions match TRBD1. V was clipped by 4 bases and J by 3 bases; unmatched bases: 9. This CDR3 is built from 17 residues. In germline, CDR1 is SGHTA, CDR2 FQGNSA. In nucleotides, the CDR3 is TGTGCCAGCAGCTCCCGCCGGACAGGGGCTGCTAATGAAAAACTGTTTTTT. Residues: CASSSRRTGAANEKLFF.

This chain uses TRBV27 with TRBJ1-5; no clear D. V lost 1 base, J lost 7 bases, and 8 bases lay in between. The CDR3 runs 13 residues. CDR1 is MNHEY and CDR2 is SMNVEV in the germline V gene (reference sequence). The CDR3 sequence: CASSLWGGQPQHF. In DNA form, the CDR3 reads TGTGCCAGCAGTTTATGGGGAGGGCAGCCCCAGCATTTT.

There are a few counts of this clone. V usage is TRBV5-1 and J usage is TRBJ2-3; TRBD1 matches 8 bases. V lost 4 bases to trimming and J lost 3 bases; unmatched junction nucleotides: 7. The length of the CDR3 is 15 residues. Germline CDR1 SGHRS, CDR2 YFSETQ. The CDR3 reads CASSGGQGQTDTQYF. The CDR3 nucleotides are TGCGCCAGCAGCGGTGGACAGGGTCAGACAGATACGCAGTATTTT. Full variable domain (missing parts from reference TRBV5-1 and TRBJ2-3): KAGVTQTPRYLIKTRGQQVTLSCSPISGHRSVSWYQQTPGQGLQFLFEYFSETQRNKGNFPGRFSGRQFSNSRSEMNVSTLELGDSALYLCASSGGQGQTDTQYFGPGTRLTVL.

This rearrangement joins TRBV7-2 to TRBJ1-4; 8 bases match TRBD1. Unmatched junction bases numbered 12, after V lost 5 bases and J lost 7 bases. CDR1 SGHTA and CDR2 FQGNSA come from the germline V gene. The CDR3 has 16 amino acids. The CDR3 here is CASSPGRQGKGEKLFF. CDR3 nucleotide sequence: TGTGCCAGCAGCCCAGGCCGACAGGGGAAGGGTGAAAAACTGTTTTTT.

This clone was observed a single time. The CDR3, as DNA: TGTGCCAGTAGTATAGTCTCTGAAGCTTTCTTT. Its translation is CASSIVSEAFF. The gene calls are TRBV19 and TRBJ1-1, with no clear D. This CDR3 region has 11 residues. Germline CDR1 LNHDA, CDR2 SQIVND (reference sequence). The germline V and J ends were trimmed by 1 base and 6 bases, with 3 bases remaining between them.